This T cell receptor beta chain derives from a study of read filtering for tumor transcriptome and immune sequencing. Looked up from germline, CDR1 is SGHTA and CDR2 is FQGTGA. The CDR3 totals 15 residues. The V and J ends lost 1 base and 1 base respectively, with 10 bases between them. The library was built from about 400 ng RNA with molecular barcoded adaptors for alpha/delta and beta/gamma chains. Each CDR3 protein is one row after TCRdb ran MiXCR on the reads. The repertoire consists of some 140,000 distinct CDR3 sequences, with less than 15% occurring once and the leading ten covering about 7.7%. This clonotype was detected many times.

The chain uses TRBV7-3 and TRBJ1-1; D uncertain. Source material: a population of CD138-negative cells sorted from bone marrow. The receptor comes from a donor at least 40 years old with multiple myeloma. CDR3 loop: CASSLMVGENTEAFF. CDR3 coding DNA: TGTGCCAGCAGCTTAATGGTCGGGGAGAACACTGAAGCTTTCTTT.